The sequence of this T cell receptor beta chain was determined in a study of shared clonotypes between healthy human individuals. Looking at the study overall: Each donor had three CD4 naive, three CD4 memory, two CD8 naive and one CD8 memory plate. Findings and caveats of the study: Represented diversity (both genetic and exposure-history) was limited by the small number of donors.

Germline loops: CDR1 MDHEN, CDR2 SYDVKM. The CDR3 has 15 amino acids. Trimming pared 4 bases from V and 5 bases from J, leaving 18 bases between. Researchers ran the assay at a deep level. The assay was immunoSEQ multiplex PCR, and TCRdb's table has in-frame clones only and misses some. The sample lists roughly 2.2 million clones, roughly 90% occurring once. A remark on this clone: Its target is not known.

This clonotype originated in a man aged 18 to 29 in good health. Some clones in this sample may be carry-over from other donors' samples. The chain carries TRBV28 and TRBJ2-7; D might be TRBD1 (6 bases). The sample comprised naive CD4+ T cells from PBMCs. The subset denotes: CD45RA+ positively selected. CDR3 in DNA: TGTGCCAGCAGTTCCCCCGGGACAACGGGCCACGAGCAGTACTTC. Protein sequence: CASSSPGTTGHEQYF. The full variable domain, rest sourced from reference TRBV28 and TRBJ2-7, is DVKVTQSSRYLVKRTGEKVFLECVQDMDHENMFWYRQDPGLGLRLIYFSYDVKMKEKGDIPEGYSVSREKKERFSLILESASTNQTSMYLCASSSPGTTGHEQYFGPGTRLTVT.